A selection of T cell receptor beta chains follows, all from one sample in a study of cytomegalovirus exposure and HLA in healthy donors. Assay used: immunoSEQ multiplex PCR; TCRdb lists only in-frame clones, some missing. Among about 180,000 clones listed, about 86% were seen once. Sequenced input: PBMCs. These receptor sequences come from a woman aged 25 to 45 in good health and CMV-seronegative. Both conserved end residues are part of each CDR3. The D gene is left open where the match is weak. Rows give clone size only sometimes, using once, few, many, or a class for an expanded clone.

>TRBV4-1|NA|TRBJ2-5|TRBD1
CASSQDQNRGVETQYF
TGCGCCAGCAGCCAAGATCAGAACAGGGGTGTGGAGACCCAGTACTTC
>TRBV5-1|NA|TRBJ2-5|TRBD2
CASSLMLAGQETQYF
TGCGCCAGCAGCTTGATGCTAGCGGGTCAAGAGACCCAGTACTTC
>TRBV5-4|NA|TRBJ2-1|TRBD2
CASSLIRLAGDFDEQFF
TGTGCCAGCAGCTTGATTAGACTAGCGGGAGATTTCGATGAGCAGTTCTTC
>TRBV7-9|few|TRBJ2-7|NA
CASSLIPRAGDYEQYF
TGTGCCAGCAGCTTAATCCCTAGGGCAGGGGACTACGAGCAGTACTTC
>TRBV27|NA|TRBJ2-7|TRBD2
CASSPLSAGGSRGTYEQYF
TGTGCCAGCAGTCCTCTCTCCGCGGGAGGTAGTCGCGGGACCTACGAGCAGTACTTC
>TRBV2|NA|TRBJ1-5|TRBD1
CASSFDRGNQPQHF
TGTGCCAGCAGTTTCGACAGGGGAAATCAGCCCCAGCATTTT
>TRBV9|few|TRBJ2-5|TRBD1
CASSVASGTEETQYF
TGTGCCAGCAGCGTAGCTAGTGGGACAGAAGAGACCCAGTACTTC
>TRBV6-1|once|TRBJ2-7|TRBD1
CASRTGGFYEQYF
TGTGCCAGCCGGACAGGGGGTTTCTACGAGCAGTACTTC
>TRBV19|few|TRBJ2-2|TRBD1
CASSKRTGTGTGELFF
TGTGCCAGTAGTAAAAGGACAGGGACGGGCACCGGGGAGCTGTTTTTT
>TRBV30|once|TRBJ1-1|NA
CAWTRGNTEAFF
TGTGCCTGGACAAGGGGGAACACTGAAGCTTTCTTT
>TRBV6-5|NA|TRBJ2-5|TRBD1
CASSYSSNRGVTQYF
TGTGCCAGCAGTTACTCGAGTAACAGGGGGGTAACCCAGTACTTC